The sample holds a few counts of the clone carrying this TCR beta chain. Its antigen is undetermined. There are 14 residues in the CDR3. The V gene's germline CDR1 is DFQATT and CDR2 SNEGSKA (reference sequence). The V end lost 0 bases, the J end lost 4 bases, and 12 bases lay between the germline ends. This sample was taken from a study of T-cell memory formation after mild COVID-19. Study outcomes and limitations: CD4+ bias marked clones expanding day 15 to 37, unlike balanced contracting clones.

TCRdb recomputed calls from the 5' RACE reads with MiXCR, one row per CDR3 protein. The data contain hundreds of thousands of distinct CDR3 sequences, around 27% of them singletons. The TCR originated in an adult woman who had mild COVID-19 (a few samples of this study predate the infection). Cell type and time point are not known. Sample: PBMCs or a T cell subset sorted from them (not recorded which). This rearrangement joins TRBV20-1 to TRBJ2-5; D unclear. The CDR3 sequence: CSARDYRGAETQYF. The DNA for the CDR3 is TGCAGTGCTAGAGATTACCGAGGAGCAGAGACCCAGTACTTC.